This is a list of T cell receptor beta chains from one sample in a study of blood T cell repertoires in COVID-19. TCRdb's copy holds only in-frame clones and misses some; the assay was immunoSEQ multiplex PCR. The profile covers about 220,000 clones, with 84% appearing a single time and 2% to 2.5% taken by the ten largest. The source material was peripheral blood. The source of these receptors is a woman in her fifties or sixties with acute or convalescent COVID-19. CDR3s include the opening cysteine and the closing phenylalanine or tryptophan. A D gene is named only where the DNA matches it firmly. The size field is filled for only some rows; it gives once, few, many or a size class.

>TRBV7-2|once|.|TRBJ2-2
CASSLQHTNTGELFF
TGTGCCAGCAGCTTACAACACACGAACACCGGGGAGCTGTTTTTT
>TRBV21-1|.|.|TRBJ1-4
CASSKGTQWDWPEKLFF
TGTGCCAGCAGCAAGGGAACTCAATGGGACTGGCCGGAAAAACTGTTTTTT
>TRBV6-1|.|.|TRBJ2-6
CASSEALNSGANVLTF
TGTGCCAGCAGTGAAGCGCTAAACTCTGGGGCCAACGTCCTGACTTTC
>TRBV7-6|.|.|TRBJ2-7
CASSSTRIPGGGYEQYF
TGTGCCAGCAGCTCCACGCGGATCCCCGGAGGAGGGTACGAGCAGTACTTC
>TRBV5-1|.|TRBD1|TRBJ1-4
CASSEGTASRHEKLFF
TGCGCCAGCAGCGAAGGGACAGCAAGCCGGCATGAAAAACTGTTTTTT
>TRBV7-2|.|TRBD1|TRBJ1-1
CASSQGALNTEAFF
TGTGCCAGCAGCCAGGGGGCCCTGAACACTGAAGCTTTCTTT
>TRBV2|.|.|TRBJ1-5
CASRERQVSNQPQHF
TGTGCCAGCAGGGAGCGACAGGTTAGCAATCAGCCCCAGCATTTT
>TRBV6-6|.|.|TRBJ2-7
CASSYTGRVNEQYF
TGTGCCAGCAGTTATACAGGGCGAGTGAACGAGCAGTACTTC
>TRBV5-1|few|TRBD2|TRBJ2-7
CASSITGGGYEQYF
TGCGCCAGCAGCATAACGGGGGGAGGCTACGAGCAGTACTTC
>TRBV7-2|few|TRBD1|TRBJ1-1
CASKMGDRGAEAFF
TGTGCCAGCAAGATGGGGGACAGGGGGGCTGAAGCTTTCTTT
>TRBV2|.|.|TRBJ1-1
CASSEALTVAFF
TGTGCCAGCAGTGAAGCGCTCACGGTAGCTTTCTTT
>TRBV5-6|.|.|TRBJ1-1
CASSQGTGNTEAFF
TGTGCCAGCAGCCAGGGGACGGGGAACACTGAAGCTTTCTTT
>TRBV5-5|.|TRBD1|TRBJ2-7
CATGQGLFDEQYF
TGTGCCACAGGACAGGGGCTTTTCGACGAGCAGTACTTC
>TRBV19|once|TRBD1|TRBJ1-5
CATMDRTNQPQHF
TGTGCCACCATGGACAGGACCAATCAGCCCCAGCATTTT
>TRBV4-1|.|.|TRBJ1-1
CASSQRSLNTEAFF
TGCGCCAGCAGCCAACGTAGTTTGAACACTGAAGCTTTCTTT
>TRBV6-6|.|TRBD1|TRBJ2-6
CASSRTGGGGANVLTF
TGTGCCAGCAGTCGAACAGGGGGAGGTGGGGCCAACGTCCTGACTTTC
>TRBV4-3|.|.|TRBJ1-1
CASSQAVNTEAFF
TGCGCCAGCAGCCAAGCTGTGAACACTGAAGCTTTCTTT
>TRBV9|.|.|TRBJ2-3
CASSVATGTDTQYF
TGTGCCAGCAGCGTAGCTACGGGCACAGATACGCAGTATTTT
>TRBV2|once|TRBD1|TRBJ1-2
CASREPGQGRGYTF
TGTGCCAGCAGAGAACCGGGACAGGGAAGGGGCTACACCTTC
>TRBV7-6|.|.|TRBJ2-6
CASSLERVSGANVLTF
TGTGCCAGCAGCTTAGAACGGGTCTCTGGGGCCAACGTCCTGACTTTC
>TRBV5-4|.|.|TRBJ1-2
CASRRAGARYGYTF
TGTGCCAGCAGAAGGGCAGGGGCCCGCTATGGCTACACCTTC
>TRBV18|.|.|TRBJ2-2
CASSPLTGELFF
TGTGCCAGCTCACCATTAACCGGGGAGCTGTTTTTT
>TRBV28|.|TRBD1|TRBJ1-2
CASSSPGKGASYGYTF
TGTGCCAGCAGTTCCCCCGGAAAGGGGGCATCCTATGGCTACACCTTC
>TRBV7-6|.|.|TRBJ1-3
CASSLSPANSGNTIYF
TGTGCCAGCAGCCTCTCTCCAGCGAACTCTGGAAACACCATATATTTT
>TRBV3-1/TRBV3-2|.|TRBD2|TRBJ2-1
CASSPRTSGGSAEQFF
TGTGCCAGCAGCCCGCGGACTAGCGGGGGTTCGGCTGAGCAGTTCTTC
>TRBV6-5|.|TRBD1|TRBJ1-4
CASRLDRGREKLFF
TGTGCCAGCAGACTGGACAGGGGGCGAGAAAAACTGTTTTTT
>TRBV3-1/TRBV3-2|few|.|TRBJ2-2
CASSQRIGVTGELFF
TGTGCCAGCAGCCAACGTATCGGGGTCACCGGGGAGCTGTTTTTT
>TRBV10-3|.|.|TRBJ1-2
CAISVQVGPYGYTF
TGTGCCATCAGTGTTCAAGTCGGTCCCTATGGCTACACCTTC
>TRBV5-6|.|.|TRBJ1-4
CASSYDEKLFF
TGTGCCAGCAGTTATGATGAAAAACTGTTTTTT
>TRBV4-1|.|.|TRBJ2-7
CASSQFPRGGGTYEQYF
TGCGCCAGCAGCCAATTTCCCAGGGGTGGGGGAACCTACGAGCAGTACTTC
>TRBV6-2/TRBV6-3|.|TRBD2|TRBJ2-1
CASSYSGTSGGFLLEQFF
TGTGCCAGCAGTTACTCAGGGACTAGCGGGGGGTTCCTTCTTGAGCAGTTCTTC
>TRBV5-6|.|.|TRBJ2-7
CASSLGQASYEQYF
TGTGCCAGCAGCTTGGGACAGGCCTCCTACGAGCAGTACTTC
>TRBV7-9|once|TRBD1|TRBJ2-6
CASSSSGTGGFAGANVLTF
TGTGCCAGCAGCTCATCCGGGACAGGGGGCTTTGCTGGGGCCAACGTCCTGACTTTC
>TRBV9|.|TRBD1|TRBJ1-6
CASSLRDRASPLHF
TGTGCCAGCAGCCTCCGGGACAGGGCTTCACCCCTCCACTTT
>TRBV5-1|.|.|TRBJ1-1
CASRLSQKNTEAFF
TGCGCCAGCAGGTTGTCCCAAAAGAACACTGAAGCTTTCTTT
>TRBV5-1|.|TRBD1|TRBJ1-2
CASSETGGTTYGYTF
TGCGCCAGCAGCGAGACAGGGGGCACAACCTATGGCTACACCTTC
>TRBV12-3/TRBV12-4|.|.|TRBJ1-2
CASSRGQSYTF
TGTGCCAGCAGTCGAGGGCAGAGCTACACCTTC
>TRBV4-3|few|.|TRBJ2-5
CASSQDLFKETQYF
TGCGCCAGCAGCCAAGACTTGTTTAAAGAGACCCAGTACTTC
>TRBV7-2|.|.|TRBJ2-2
CASSLRTNPNTGELFF
TGTGCCAGCAGCCTAAGGACTAATCCGAACACCGGGGAGCTGTTTTTT
>TRBV30|.|.|TRBJ1-3
CAWSHLGTIYF
TGTGCCTGGAGTCACCTAGGTACCATATATTTT
>TRBV6-6|.|.|TRBJ1-2
CASSPGTTWGNYGYTF
TGTGCCAGCAGTCCTGGGACAACCTGGGGGAACTATGGCTACACCTTC
>TRBV5-8|.|.|TRBJ2-1
CASSLVSVGTRMNEQFF
TGTGCCAGCAGCTTGGTGTCAGTAGGCACTAGGATGAATGAGCAGTTCTTC
>TRBV9|.|.|TRBJ1-3
CASSASPTGSGNTIYF
TGTGCCAGCAGTGCCAGCCCTACAGGGTCCGGAAACACCATATATTTT
>TRBV2|.|TRBD1|TRBJ1-6
CARAGQGDSPLHF
TGTGCCAGAGCTGGACAGGGGGATTCACCCCTCCACTTT
>TRBV7-2|.|TRBD1|TRBJ1-3
CASSKTGGGSGNTIYF
TGTGCCAGCAGCAAGACAGGGGGAGGCTCTGGAAACACCATATATTTT
>TRBV5-8|.|TRBD1|TRBJ1-5
CASQGGPSFRQPQHF
TGTGCCTCACAGGGGGGCCCTTCTTTTCGGCAGCCCCAGCATTTT
>TRBV6-6|.|.|TRBJ1-2
CASSYFDSYGYTF
TGTGCCAGCAGTTACTTCGACTCTTATGGCTACACCTTC
>TRBV18|.|TRBD1|TRBJ1-6
CASSSGQVDNSPLHF
TGTGCCAGCTCGTCCGGACAGGTCGATAATTCACCCCTCCACTTT
>TRBV9|.|.|TRBJ1-2
CASSYTNQGSGSYGYTF
TGTGCCAGCAGCTACACAAATCAGGGGTCCGGTTCCTATGGCTACACCTTC
>TRBV11-3|.|.|TRBJ2-2
CASSPPAGPNTGELFF
TGTGCCAGCAGCCCCCCGGCGGGGCCGAACACCGGGGAGCTGTTTTTT
>TRBV5-4|.|.|TRBJ1-2
CASSPREEHYGYTF
TGTGCCAGCAGCCCCAGGGAAGAACACTATGGCTACACCTTC